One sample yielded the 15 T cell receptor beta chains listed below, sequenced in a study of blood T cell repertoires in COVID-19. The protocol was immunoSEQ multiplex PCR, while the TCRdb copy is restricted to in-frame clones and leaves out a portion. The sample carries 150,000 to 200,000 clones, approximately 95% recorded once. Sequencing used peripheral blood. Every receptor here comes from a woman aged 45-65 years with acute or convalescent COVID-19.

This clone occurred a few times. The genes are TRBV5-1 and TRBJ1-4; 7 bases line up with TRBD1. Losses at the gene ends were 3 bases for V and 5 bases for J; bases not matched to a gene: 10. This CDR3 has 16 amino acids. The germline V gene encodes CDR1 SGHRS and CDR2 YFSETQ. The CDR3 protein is CASSSGTLTGNEKLFF. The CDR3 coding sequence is TGCGCCAGCAGCTCAGGAACTTTGACAGGGAATGAAAAACTGTTTTTT. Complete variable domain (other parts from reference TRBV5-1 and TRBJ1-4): KAGVTQTPRYLIKTRGQQVTLSCSPISGHRSVSWYQQTPGQGLQFLFEYFSETQRNKGNFPGRFSGRQFSNSRSEMNVSTLELGDSALYLCASSSGTLTGNEKLFFGSGTQLSVL.

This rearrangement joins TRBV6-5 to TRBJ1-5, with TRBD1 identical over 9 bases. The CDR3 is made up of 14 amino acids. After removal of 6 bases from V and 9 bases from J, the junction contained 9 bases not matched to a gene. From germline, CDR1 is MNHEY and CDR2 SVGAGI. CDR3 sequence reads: CASSRQGVIWPQHF. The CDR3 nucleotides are TGTGCCAGCAGCCGACAGGGGGTAATTTGGCCCCAGCATTTT.

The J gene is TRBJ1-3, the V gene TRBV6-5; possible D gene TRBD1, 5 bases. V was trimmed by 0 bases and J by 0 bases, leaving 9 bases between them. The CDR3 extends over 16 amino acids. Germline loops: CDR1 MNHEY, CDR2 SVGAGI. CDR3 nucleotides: TGTGCCAGCAGTTACTCCCAGGGCCCCTCTGGAAACACCATATATTTT. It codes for CASSYSQGPSGNTIYF.

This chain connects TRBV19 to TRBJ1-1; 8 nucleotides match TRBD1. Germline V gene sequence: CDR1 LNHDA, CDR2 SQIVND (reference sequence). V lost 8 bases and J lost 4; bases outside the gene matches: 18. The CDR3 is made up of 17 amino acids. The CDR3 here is CASSSWIDRGLGTEAFF. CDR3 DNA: TGTGCCAGTTCGTCTTGGATCGACAGGGGCCTAGGCACTGAAGCTTTCTTT.

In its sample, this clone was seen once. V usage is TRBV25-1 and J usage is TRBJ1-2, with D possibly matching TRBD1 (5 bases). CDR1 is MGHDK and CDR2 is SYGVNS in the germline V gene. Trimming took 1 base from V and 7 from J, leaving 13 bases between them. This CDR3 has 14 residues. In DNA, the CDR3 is TGTGCCAGCAGTGAATGGGGAGGGGAATTTGGCTACACCTTC. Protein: CASSEWGGEFGYTF.

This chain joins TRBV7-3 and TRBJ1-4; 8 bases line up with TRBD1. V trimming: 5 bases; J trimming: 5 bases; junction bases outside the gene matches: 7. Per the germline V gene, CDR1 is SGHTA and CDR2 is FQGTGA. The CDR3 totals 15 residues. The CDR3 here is CASSLRDRINEKLFF. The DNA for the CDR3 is TGTGCCAGCAGCCTCCGGGACAGGATAAATGAAAAACTGTTTTTT.

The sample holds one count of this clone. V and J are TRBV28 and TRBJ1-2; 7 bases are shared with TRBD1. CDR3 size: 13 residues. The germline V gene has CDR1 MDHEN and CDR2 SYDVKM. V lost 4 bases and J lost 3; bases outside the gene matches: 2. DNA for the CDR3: TGTGCCAGCAGTTCTCAGGGGGACTATGGCTACACCTTC. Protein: CASSSQGDYGYTF.

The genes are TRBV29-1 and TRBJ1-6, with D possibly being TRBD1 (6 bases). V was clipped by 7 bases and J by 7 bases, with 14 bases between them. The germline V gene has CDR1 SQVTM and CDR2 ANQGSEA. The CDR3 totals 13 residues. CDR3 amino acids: CSAVGGPNSPLHF. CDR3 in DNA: TGCAGCGCTGTCGGGGGGCCCAATTCACCCCTCCACTTT.

This chain's CDR3 is CASSESWPGDTQYF. As DNA, the CDR3 is TGCGCCAGCAGTGAGTCTTGGCCGGGGGATACGCAGTATTTT. The chain combines TRBV10-1 with TRBJ2-3; tentatively, D is TRBD2 (5 bases). Germline V gives CDR1 WNHNN, CDR2 SYGVQD (reference sequence). Trimming removed 0 bases at V and 6 bases at J, with 10 bases between. The CDR3 sequence is 14 residues long.

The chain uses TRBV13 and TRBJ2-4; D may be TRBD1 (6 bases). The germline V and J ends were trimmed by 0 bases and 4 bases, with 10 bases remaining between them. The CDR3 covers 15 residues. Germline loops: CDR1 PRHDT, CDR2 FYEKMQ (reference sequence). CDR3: CASSLGRGGKNIQYF. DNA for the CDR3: TGTGCCAGCAGCTTAGGCAGGGGTGGGAAAAACATTCAGTACTTC.

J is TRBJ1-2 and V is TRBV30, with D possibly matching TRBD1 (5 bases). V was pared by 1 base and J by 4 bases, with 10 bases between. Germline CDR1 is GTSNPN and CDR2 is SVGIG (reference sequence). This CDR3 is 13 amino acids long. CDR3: CAWSEGVGYGYTF. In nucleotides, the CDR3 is TGTGCCTGGAGTGAAGGGGTCGGCTATGGCTACACCTTC.

CDR3: CASTQGRSYNSPLHF. CDR3 DNA sequence: TGTGCCAGCACCCAGGGCAGGTCCTATAATTCACCCCTCCACTTT. J is TRBJ1-6 and V is TRBV2, with a tentative D call TRBD1 (5 bases). Germline CDR1 is SNHLY and CDR2 is FYNNEI. The CDR3 has 15 residues. Trimming stripped 7 bases from V and 1 base from J, with 11 bases between.

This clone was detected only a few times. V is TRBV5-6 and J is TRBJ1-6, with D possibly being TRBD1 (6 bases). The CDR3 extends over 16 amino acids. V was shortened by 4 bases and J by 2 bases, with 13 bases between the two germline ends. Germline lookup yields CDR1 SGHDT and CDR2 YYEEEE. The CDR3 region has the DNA TGTGCCAGCAGCATTGGACAGACTGCCTATAATTCACCCCTCCACTTT. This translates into CASSIGQTAYNSPLHF.

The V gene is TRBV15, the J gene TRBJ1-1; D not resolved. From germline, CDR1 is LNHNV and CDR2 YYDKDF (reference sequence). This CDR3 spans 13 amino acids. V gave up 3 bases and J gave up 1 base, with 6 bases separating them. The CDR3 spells CATSSYRNTEAFF. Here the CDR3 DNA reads TGTGCCACCAGCAGTTACAGGAACACTGAAGCTTTCTTT. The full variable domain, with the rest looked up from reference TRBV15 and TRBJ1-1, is DAMVIQNPRYQVTQFGKPVTLSCSQTLNHNVMYWYQQKSSQAPKLLFHYYDKDFNNEADTPDNFQSRRPNTSFCFLDIRSPGLGDTAMYLCATSSYRNTEAFFGQGTRLTVV.

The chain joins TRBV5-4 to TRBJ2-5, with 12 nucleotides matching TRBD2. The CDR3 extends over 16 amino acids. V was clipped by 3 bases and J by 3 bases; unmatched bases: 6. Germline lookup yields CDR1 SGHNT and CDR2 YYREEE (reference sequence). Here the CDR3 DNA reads TGTGCCAGCAGCTCTCGACTAGCGGGGGCCAAAGAGACCCAGTACTTC. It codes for CASSSRLAGAKETQYF.